These 26 T cell receptor beta chains were sequenced from one sample in a study of T cell changes during pregnancy in multiple sclerosis. TCRdb keeps only in-frame clones here, not all; method: immunoSEQ multiplex PCR. The repertoire holds some 40,000 clones, with over 85% as singletons. Sequences were derived from CD4+ T cells from peripheral blood mononuclear cells, sampled before pregnancy. Receptor source: a female donor with multiple sclerosis, enrolled in a pregnancy study.

This chain joins TRBV11-2 and TRBJ1-2; possible D gene TRBD1, 6 bases. The V and J ends lost 1 base and 2 bases respectively, with 14 bases between them. Germline CDR1 SGHAT, CDR2 FQNNGV. The CDR3 contains 16 residues. In DNA form, the CDR3 reads TGTGCCAGCAGCTTAGGTCGTACAGGGTGGAACTATGGCTACACCTTC. Encoded protein: CASSLGRTGWNYGYTF. Full variable domain (missing parts from reference TRBV11-2 and TRBJ1-2): EAGVAQSPRYKIIEKRQSVAFWCNPISGHATLYWYQQILGQGPKLLIQFQNNGVVDDSQLPKDRFSAERLKGVDSTLKIQPAKLEDSAVYLCASSLGRTGWNYGYTFGSGTRLTVV.

J is TRBJ2-1 and V is TRBV5-4, with 11 positions matching TRBD2. Looked up from germline, CDR1 is SGHNT and CDR2 is YYREEE (reference sequence). Trimming took 6 bases from V and 6 from J; bases not matched to a gene: 11. The CDR3 extends over 16 amino acids. The CDR3 here is CASKLGTSGLANEQFF. The CDR3 nucleotides are TGTGCCAGCAAGTTAGGGACTAGCGGTCTTGCCAATGAGCAGTTCTTC.

The V call is TRBV5-6, the J call TRBJ1-2; tentatively, D is TRBD1 (5 bases). Germline-derived CDR1 and CDR2 are SGHDT and YYEEEE. The V end was cut by 0 bases, the J end by 3 bases, with 15 bases between. The CDR3 length is 16 residues. CDR3 region: CASSLEGREEDYGYTF. In DNA, the CDR3 is TGTGCCAGCAGCTTGGAGGGGCGGGAGGAGGACTATGGCTACACCTTC.

The V call is TRBV7-3, the J call TRBJ1-1, with D tentatively TRBD1 (6 bases). Per the germline V gene, CDR1 is SGHTA and CDR2 is FQGTGA. V lost 4 bases to trimming and J lost 0 bases, with 12 bases between them. There are 15 residues in the CDR3. CDR3 region: CASSYLGGLNTEAFF. CDR3 DNA: TGTGCCAGCAGCTACCTAGGGGGATTGAACACTGAAGCTTTCTTT.

The gene calls are TRBV9 and TRBJ1-1; the D gene is possibly TRBD1 (6 bases). V was cut by 4 bases and J by 4 bases, with 17 bases left in between. Germline V gene lookup returns CDR1 SGDLS and CDR2 YYNGEE. This CDR3 is built from 15 residues. CDR3 sequence (DNA): TGTGCCAGCAGCACTACACAGGGAATGTCCACTGAAGCTTTCTTT. Translated, it gives CASSTTQGMSTEAFF.

The rearrangement links TRBV28 to TRBJ1-1; D gene unclear. This CDR3 is 14 amino acids long. Trimming pared 6 bases from V and 0 bases from J, leaving 11 bases between. Germline V gives CDR1 MDHEN, CDR2 SYDVKM. DNA of the CDR3: TGTGCCAGCAGCTACTATGGAATGAACACTGAAGCTTTCTTT. Translated, it gives CASSYYGMNTEAFF.

J is TRBJ1-4 and V is TRBV7-2; TRBD1 matches 7 bases. CDR1 and CDR2 (germline): SGHTA, FQGNSA. There are 14 residues in the CDR3. Trimming at V came to 5 bases and at J to 6 bases, leaving 6 bases not matched to a gene. CDR3 sequence: CASSLRQGDEKLFF. CDR3 sequence (DNA): TGTGCCAGCAGCCTGCGACAGGGCGATGAAAAACTGTTTTTT.

The V call is TRBV23-1, the J call TRBJ1-2; maybe TRBD1 (5 bases). TRBV23-1 is noted as an ORF with a role that remains uncertain. V was pared by 4 bases and J by 2 bases, with 20 bases between. The CDR3 spans 17 residues. DNA for the CDR3: TGCGCCAGCAGTCCAAGAAGAACAGACAGAAAAAACTATGGCTACACCTTC. The encoded protein is CASSPRRTDRKNYGYTF.

The chain employs TRBV5-1 and TRBJ2-7, with D possibly TRBD1 on 6 matching bases. Deletions cut 4 bases from V and 5 bases from J, with 19 bases between. This CDR3 region has 15 residues. Germline values: CDR1 SGHRS, CDR2 YFSETQ. CDR3 in amino acids: CASSQSRTGYDEQYF. CDR3 bases: TGCGCCAGCAGCCAATCCCGAACAGGGTACGACGAGCAGTACTTC.

The chain couples TRBV19 to TRBJ2-2; 9 nucleotides match TRBD1. CDR1 and CDR2 from the germline V gene are LNHDA and SQIVND (reference sequence). The CDR3 loop spans 15 amino acids. Germline trimming cut 8 bases from V and 6 bases from J; bases unmatched to any gene: 10. Here the CDR3 reads CASDPRQGVPGELFF. The CDR3 bases are TGTGCCAGTGACCCACGACAGGGGGTTCCCGGGGAGCTGTTTTTT. Variable domain in full (rest from reference TRBV19 and TRBJ2-2): DGGITQSPKYLFRKEGQNVTLSCEQNLNHDAMYWYRQDPGQGLRLIYYSQIVNDFQKGDIAEGYSVSREKKESFPLTVTSAQKNPTAFYLCASDPRQGVPGELFFGEGSRLTVL.

This chain links TRBV23-1 with TRBJ1-6, with 7 bases identical to TRBD1. TRBV23-1 is known as an ORF, though its function is uncertain. Losses at the gene ends were 3 bases for V and 1 base for J; bases not matched to a gene: 9. CDR3 length: 18 amino acids. The CDR3 is CASSQLDRNLSYNSPLHF. Written as DNA, the CDR3 is TGCGCCAGCAGTCAGCTGGACAGGAACCTTTCCTATAATTCACCCCTCCACTTT.

This chain connects TRBV19 to TRBJ1-5; D gene ambiguous. The CDR3 consists of 14 residues. V shed 6 bases and J shed 0 bases, with 9 bases lying between them. From germline, CDR1 is LNHDA and CDR2 SQIVND (reference sequence). The CDR3: CASSLLYSNQPQHF. CDR3 DNA sequence: TGTGCCAGTAGCCTACTTTATAGCAATCAGCCCCAGCATTTT.

This chain uses TRBV25-1 with TRBJ2-1; no reliable D call. The CDR3 runs 10 residues. Germline V gives CDR1 MGHDK, CDR2 SYGVNS. The ends were cut back, 8 bases at V and 9 bases at J, with 8 bases in the middle. The CDR3 nucleotides read TGTGCCAGCGGCCTCCGTGAGCAGTTCTTC. This gives the protein CASGLREQFF.

This clone was recorded once. The rearrangement uses TRBV28 and TRBJ1-6, with 7 bases aligning to TRBD1. From germline, CDR1 is MDHEN and CDR2 SYDVKM. This CDR3 spans 15 amino acids. V gave up 3 bases and J gave up 14 bases; unmatched junction bases: 13. The CDR3 sequence: CASSFRDRLIQALHF. CDR3 bases: TGTGCCAGCAGTTTCCGGGACAGACTAATTCAGGCCCTCCACTTT.

The CDR3 DNA reads as TGCGCCAGCACCATGAGACCGGCGGATAGCAATCAGCCCCAGCATTTT. Protein: CASTMRPADSNQPQHF. The J gene is TRBJ1-5, the V gene TRBV4-1; D uncertain. Trimming removed 7 bases from V and 0 bases from J, with 16 bases in between. The germline V gene has CDR1 MGHRA and CDR2 YSYEKL. This CDR3 spans 16 amino acids.

The V gene is TRBV6-5, the J gene TRBJ2-7; D might be TRBD2 (6 bases). Germline V gene lookup returns CDR1 MNHEY and CDR2 SVGAGI. The CDR3 has 15 amino acids. The V end lost 2 bases, the J end lost 4 bases, and 15 bases lay between the germline ends. The CDR3 loop reads CASSYVAGGVYEQYF. The CDR3 DNA is TGTGCCAGCAGTTACGTGGCCGGGGGTGTTTACGAGCAGTACTTC.

This chain connects TRBV2 to TRBJ2-3; a weak D match, TRBD1 (5 bases). Trimming took 6 bases from V and 3 from J, leaving 10 bases between them. CDR1 is SNHLY and CDR2 is FYNNEI in the germline V gene. The length of the CDR3 is 13 residues. The CDR3 DNA follows: TGTGCCAGCAGCGGGTACAGGACAGATACGCAGTATTTT. Protein: CASSGYRTDTQYF.

The chain joins TRBV2 to TRBJ1-2; D gene uncertain. CDR1 is SNHLY, CDR2 FYNNEI, per germline. The length of the CDR3 is 12 residues. The germline V and J ends were trimmed by 7 bases and 9 bases, with 15 bases remaining between them. CDR3 protein: CASNYYRGRYTF. The CDR3 DNA reads as TGTGCCAGCAATTATTATAGAGGGCGCTACACCTTC.

This clone has only one observation. V usage is TRBV19 and J usage is TRBJ1-1; D possibly corresponds to TRBD1 (6 bases). Trimming pared 7 bases from V and 3 bases from J, leaving 12 bases between. Germline CDR1 reads LNHDA; CDR2 reads SQIVND (reference sequence). The CDR3 spans 13 residues. CDR3 residues: CASTRGPYTEAFF. The CDR3, as DNA: TGTGCCAGTACGCGGGGGCCCTACACTGAAGCTTTCTTT.

The chain has TRBV18 and TRBJ2-1; 12 bases are a match to TRBD2. Trimming removed 3 bases from V and 4 bases from J; junction bases left unmatched: 4. Germline-derived CDR1 and CDR2 are KGHSH and LQKENI. The CDR3 runs 16 residues. This CDR3 is CASSPRGTSGYNEQFF. For the CDR3, the DNA is TGTGCCAGCTCACCTCGGGGGACTAGCGGGTACAATGAGCAGTTCTTC.

The chain employs TRBV6-1 and TRBJ1-2, with D uncertain. The CDR3 consists of 11 residues. CDR1 MNHNS and CDR2 SASEGT come from the germline V gene. V lost 6 bases to trimming and J lost 10 bases, with 12 bases between them. CDR3 nucleotides: TGTGCCAGCAGGCGGGGATTGGACTACACCTTC. Its protein is CASRRGLDYTF.

The chain links TRBV2 to TRBJ2-3; 7 positions agree with TRBD2. The CDR3 is 14 residues long. The V and J ends lost 2 bases and 7 bases, in that order; junction bases with no gene match: 6. Looked up from germline, CDR1 is SNHLY and CDR2 is FYNNEI. This chain's CDR3 is CASSEFNGGNTQYF. The CDR3 nucleotides are TGTGCCAGCAGTGAATTCAACGGGGGGAATACGCAGTATTTT.

This clone was seen just once. The rearrangement uses TRBV7-2 and TRBJ1-1, with D maybe TRBD1 (5 bases). V was pared by 3 bases and J by 5 bases, with 10 bases between. The CDR3 covers 13 residues. Germline CDR1 and CDR2: SGHTA and FQGNSA. The CDR3 region is CASSFYRGTEAFF. CDR3 coding DNA: TGTGCCAGCAGCTTCTATCGGGGGACTGAAGCTTTCTTT.

The gene calls are TRBV10-3 and TRBJ2-1, with a tentative D call TRBD1 (6 bases). V was shortened by 6 bases and J by 4 bases, with 10 bases between the two germline ends. This CDR3 is 13 amino acids long. The germline gives CDR1 ENHRY, CDR2 SYGVKD. CDR3 amino acids: CAIRTTGYNEQFF. The CDR3 DNA reads as TGTGCCATCAGAACTACAGGGTACAATGAGCAGTTCTTC.

This rearrangement joins TRBV7-6 to TRBJ2-1; 8 positions agree with TRBD1. Germline CDR1 reads SGHVS; CDR2 reads FNYEAQ. This CDR3 is built from 15 residues. The V gene end was trimmed by 5 bases and the J gene end by 3 bases; junction bases not matched to a gene: 6. The CDR3 sequence is CASSLRDRSYNEQFF. The CDR3 DNA follows: TGTGCCAGCAGCCTCAGGGACAGGAGCTACAATGAGCAGTTCTTC.

The chain links TRBV7-3 to TRBJ2-1, with 10 bases that match TRBD2. V shed 5 bases, J shed 0 bases, and the junction held 7 bases outside the gene matches. This CDR3 is built from 17 residues. CDR1 is SGHTA, CDR2 FQGTGA, per germline. The CDR3, as DNA: TGTGCCAGCAGCCCCCTCCCTAGCGGGAGCTCCTACAATGAGCAGTTCTTC. It translates to CASSPLPSGSSYNEQFF.